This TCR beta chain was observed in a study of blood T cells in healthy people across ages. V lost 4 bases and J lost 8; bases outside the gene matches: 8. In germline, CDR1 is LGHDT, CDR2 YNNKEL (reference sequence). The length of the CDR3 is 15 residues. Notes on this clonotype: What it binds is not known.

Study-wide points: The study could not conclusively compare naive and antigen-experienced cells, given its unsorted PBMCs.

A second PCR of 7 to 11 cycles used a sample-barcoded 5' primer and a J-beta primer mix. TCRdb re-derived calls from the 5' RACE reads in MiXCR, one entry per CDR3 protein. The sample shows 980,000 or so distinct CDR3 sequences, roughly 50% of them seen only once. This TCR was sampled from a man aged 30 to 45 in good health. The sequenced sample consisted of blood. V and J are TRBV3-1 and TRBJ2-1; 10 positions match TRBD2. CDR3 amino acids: CASSPPLAGDHEQFF. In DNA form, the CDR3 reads TGTGCCAGCAGCCCCCCCCTAGCGGGGGATCATGAGCAGTTCTTC.